These T cell receptor beta chains were read from a single sample in a study of post-analysis software for immune sequencing data. TCRdb called the PCR reads again in MiXCR, with one record for every CDR3 protein. Of a few hundred thousand distinct CDR3 sequences listed, roughly 38% are singletons. Sequencing was done on a sample of blood. These TCRs come from a girl aged 5-17 years with multiple sclerosis. The CDR3 runs from the conserved cysteine through the conserved F or W. A D gene is named only where the DNA matches it firmly. Clone size, where shown, is once, few, many, or a class for clones that have expanded.

v_call clone_size d_call cdr3_aa
TRBV12-3/TRBV12-4 - - CASSSLKHEGYF
TRBV7-8 few TRBD1 CASSSGQGRPDYNEQFF
TRBV5-1 once TRBD2 CASSSTTSAQETQYF
TRBV7-9 few - CASTYDGSSYEQYF
TRBV20-1 few TRBD1 CSASPGQEISPLHF
TRBV7-9 - - CASSLDGDEQYF
TRBV12-5 - - CASGLEDYGYTF
TRBV12-3/TRBV12-4 - - CASRFGATDTQYF
TRBV3-1 - - CASSQGGAKYTEAFF
TRBV28 few - CASSPLGDYEQYF
TRBV10-3 - TRBD1 CAISEGTGGSPLHF
TRBV29-1 - - CSVGGGIGYNEQFF
TRBV3-1 - - CASSQGGGAETQYF
TRBV7-9 once - CASSHDTDGNQPQHF
TRBV7-3 - - CASSPAQGRLNEQFF
TRBV21-1 few - CASSKEGTYINYGYTF
TRBV6-2/TRBV6-3 - TRBD1 CASSRSGTGSYEQYF
TRBV9 - TRBD2 CASSVGGTGEQYF
TRBV10-2 - TRBD2 CASSEVAGGIREQYF
TRBV6-1 once TRBD1 CASSDLLRQGAKYGYTF
TRBV15 - - CATSDRQNEKLFF
TRBV5-5 few - CASRQGVRGYTF
TRBV12-3/TRBV12-4 few - CASSRDRVRSPLHF
TRBV6-5 - - CASSSLGPGNGYTF
TRBV28 few TRBD1 CASSTRDRISYEQYF
TRBV20-1 many TRBD2 CSAPGGAGGPQETQYF
TRBV7-3 - - CASSLKRRDNYGYTF
TRBV28 few TRBD1 CASSSYRGFYEQYF
TRBV12-3/TRBV12-4 few TRBD1 CASSLQGAGGGETQYF
TRBV28 few - CASSLQGNSNQPQHF
TRBV2 few - CASRASQLSGANVLTF
TRBV5-1 - - CASSLEDFNYEQYF
TRBV6-5 once - CASRDRHLAENIQYF
TRBV3-1 - - CASSPWDRLSEQYF
TRBV6-1 - - CASRDPREHPLSYNEQFF
TRBV25-1 few - CASSEWDQPQHF
TRBV6-1 - TRBD2 CASSVGLAGASYEQYF
TRBV20-1 - TRBD2 CSARDLAGGGETQYF
TRBV30 few TRBD1 CASNAQGVGEKLFF
TRBV12-3/TRBV12-4 - - CAGSFAGNEQFF
TRBV20-1 - TRBD2 CSARGDGRTSGPYEQYF
TRBV4-2 - - CASSRDHEQYF
TRBV28 - - CASSLRGGSGNTIYF
TRBV28 - TRBD2 CASSFGGEDNEQFF
TRBV12-5 - - CASGRVLNTEVFF
TRBV5-1 few TRBD2 CASRSPGGSYNEQFF
TRBV6-1 - - CASRKDGDQPQHF
TRBV27 - TRBD2 CASTLLAGGYNEQFF
TRBV24-1 - - CATSDLREQFF
TRBV4-1 - - CASSIPRGLNTEAFF
TRBV5-1 - TRBD1 CASSAATGGSYGYTF